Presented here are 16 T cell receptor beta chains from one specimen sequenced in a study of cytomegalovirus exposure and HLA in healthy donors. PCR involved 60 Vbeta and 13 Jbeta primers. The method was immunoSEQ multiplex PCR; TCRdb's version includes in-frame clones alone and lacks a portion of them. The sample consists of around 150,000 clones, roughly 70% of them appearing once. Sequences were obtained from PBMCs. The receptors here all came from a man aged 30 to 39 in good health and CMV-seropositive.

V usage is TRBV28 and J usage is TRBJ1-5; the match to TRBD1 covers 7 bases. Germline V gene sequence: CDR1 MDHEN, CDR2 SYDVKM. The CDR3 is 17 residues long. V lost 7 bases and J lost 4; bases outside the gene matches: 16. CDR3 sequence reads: CASIPTTAGGWNQPQHF. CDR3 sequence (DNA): TGTGCCAGCATTCCAACCACGGCAGGGGGATGGAATCAGCCCCAGCATTTT.

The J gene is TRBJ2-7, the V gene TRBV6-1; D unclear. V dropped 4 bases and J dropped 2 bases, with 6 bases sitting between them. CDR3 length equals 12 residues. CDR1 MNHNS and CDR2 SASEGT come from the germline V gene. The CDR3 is CASSVLTYEQYF. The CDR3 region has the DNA TGTGCCAGCAGTGTCTTAACCTACGAGCAGTACTTC.

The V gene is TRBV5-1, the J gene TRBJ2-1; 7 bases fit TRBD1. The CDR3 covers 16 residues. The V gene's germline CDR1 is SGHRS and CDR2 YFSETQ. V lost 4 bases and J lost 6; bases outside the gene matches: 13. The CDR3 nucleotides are TGCGCCAGCAGCCCAAATACAGGGGAACGGGGCAATGAGCAGTTCTTC. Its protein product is CASSPNTGERGNEQFF. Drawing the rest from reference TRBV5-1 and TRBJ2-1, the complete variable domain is KAGVTQTPRYLIKTRGQQVTLSCSPISGHRSVSWYQQTPGQGLQFLFEYFSETQRNKGNFPGRFSGRQFSNSRSEMNVSTLELGDSALYLCASSPNTGERGNEQFFGPGTRLTVL.

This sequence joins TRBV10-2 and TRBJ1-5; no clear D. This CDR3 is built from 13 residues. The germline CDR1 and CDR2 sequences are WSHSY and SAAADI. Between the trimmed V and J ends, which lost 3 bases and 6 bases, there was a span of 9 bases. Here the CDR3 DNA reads TGCGCCAGCAGTGAAAGCTCGGGTCAGCCCCAGCATTTT. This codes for CASSESSGQPQHF.

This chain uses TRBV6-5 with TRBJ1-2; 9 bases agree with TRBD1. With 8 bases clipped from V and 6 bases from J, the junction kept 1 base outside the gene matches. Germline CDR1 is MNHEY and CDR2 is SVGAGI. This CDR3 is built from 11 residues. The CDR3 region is CASGDRDGYTF. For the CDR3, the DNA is TGTGCCAGCGGGGACAGGGATGGCTACACCTTC.

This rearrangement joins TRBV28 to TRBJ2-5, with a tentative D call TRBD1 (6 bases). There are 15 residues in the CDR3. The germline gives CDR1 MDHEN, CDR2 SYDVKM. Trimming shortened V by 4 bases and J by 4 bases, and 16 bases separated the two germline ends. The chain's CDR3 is CASSYRGTGRETQYF. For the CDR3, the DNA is TGTGCCAGCAGTTATAGGGGAACAGGGAGAGAGACCCAGTACTTC.

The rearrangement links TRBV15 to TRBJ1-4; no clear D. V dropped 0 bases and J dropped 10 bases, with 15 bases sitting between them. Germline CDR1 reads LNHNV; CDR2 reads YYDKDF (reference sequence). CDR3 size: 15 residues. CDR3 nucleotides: TGTGCCACCAGCAGAGATTTTGGGGTTGGGAGAAAACTGTTTTTT. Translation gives CATSRDFGVGRKLFF.

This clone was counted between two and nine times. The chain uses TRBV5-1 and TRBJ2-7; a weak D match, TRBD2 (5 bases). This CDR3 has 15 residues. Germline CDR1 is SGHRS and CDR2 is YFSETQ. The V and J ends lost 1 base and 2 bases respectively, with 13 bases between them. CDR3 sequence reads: CASSLSSLPTYEQYF. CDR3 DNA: TGCGCCAGCAGCTTGTCTAGCCTACCCACCTACGAGCAGTACTTC.

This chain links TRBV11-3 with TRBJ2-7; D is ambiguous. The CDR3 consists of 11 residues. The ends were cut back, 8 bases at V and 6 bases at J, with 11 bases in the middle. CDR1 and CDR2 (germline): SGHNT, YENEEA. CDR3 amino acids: CASSSSGEQYF. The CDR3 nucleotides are TGTGCCAGCTCATCCTCGGGCGAGCAGTACTTC.

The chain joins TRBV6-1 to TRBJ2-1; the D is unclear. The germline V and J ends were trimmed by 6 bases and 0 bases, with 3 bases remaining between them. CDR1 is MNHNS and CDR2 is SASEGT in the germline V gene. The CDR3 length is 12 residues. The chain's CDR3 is CASRLSYNEQFF. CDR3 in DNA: TGTGCCAGCAGACTCTCCTACAATGAGCAGTTCTTC.

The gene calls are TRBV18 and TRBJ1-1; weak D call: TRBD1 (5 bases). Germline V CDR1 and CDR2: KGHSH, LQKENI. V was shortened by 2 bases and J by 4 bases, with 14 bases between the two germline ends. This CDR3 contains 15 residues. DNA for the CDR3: TGTGCCAGCTCACCATGGTTGGGGGGGGGCACTGAAGCTTTCTTT. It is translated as CASSPWLGGGTEAFF. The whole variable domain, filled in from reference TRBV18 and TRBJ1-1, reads NAGVMQNPRHLVRRRGQEARLRCSPMKGHSHVYWYRQLPEEGLKFMVYLQKENIIDESGMPKERFSAEFPKEGPSILRIQQVVRGDSAAYFCASSPWLGGGTEAFFGQGTRLTVV.

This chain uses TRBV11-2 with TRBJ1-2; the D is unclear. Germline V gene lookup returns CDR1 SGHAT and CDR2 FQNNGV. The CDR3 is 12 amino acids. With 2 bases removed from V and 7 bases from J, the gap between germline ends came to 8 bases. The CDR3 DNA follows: TGTGCCAGCAGCTTATCCGGTCGTGGCTACACCTTC. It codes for CASSLSGRGYTF.

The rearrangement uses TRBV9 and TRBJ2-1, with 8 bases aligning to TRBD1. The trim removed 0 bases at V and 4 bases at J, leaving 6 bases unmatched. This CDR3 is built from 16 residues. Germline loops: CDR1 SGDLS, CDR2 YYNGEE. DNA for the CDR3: TGTGCCAGCAGCGTAGAAGGACAGGGTTCGTACAATGAGCAGTTCTTC. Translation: CASSVEGQGSYNEQFF.

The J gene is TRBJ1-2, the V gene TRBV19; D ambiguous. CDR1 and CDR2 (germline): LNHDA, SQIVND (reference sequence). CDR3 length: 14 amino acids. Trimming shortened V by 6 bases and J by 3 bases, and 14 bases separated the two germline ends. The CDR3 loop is CASRLSGPDYGYTF. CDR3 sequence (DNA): TGTGCCAGTAGACTGTCAGGTCCGGACTATGGCTACACCTTC.

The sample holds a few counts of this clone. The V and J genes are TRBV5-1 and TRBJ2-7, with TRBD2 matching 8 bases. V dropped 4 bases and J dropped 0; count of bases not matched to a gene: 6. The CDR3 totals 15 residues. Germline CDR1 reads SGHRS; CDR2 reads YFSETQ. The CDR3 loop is CASSPGTSSSYEQYF. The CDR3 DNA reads TGCGCCAGCAGCCCTGGGACTAGTAGCTCCTACGAGCAGTACTTC.

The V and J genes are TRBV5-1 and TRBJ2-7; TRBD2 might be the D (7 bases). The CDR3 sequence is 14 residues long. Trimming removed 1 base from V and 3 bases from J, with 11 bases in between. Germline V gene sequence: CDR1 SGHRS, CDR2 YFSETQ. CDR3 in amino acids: CASSLRGGGYEQYF. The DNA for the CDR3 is TGCGCCAGCAGCTTGAGAGGGGGGGGCTACGAGCAGTACTTC.